This T cell receptor (beta chain) originates from a study of neurological immune-mediated disorders. Findings and caveats of the study: There were no CDR3 amino acid sequences shared by expanded clones across subjects, a result suggesting private repertoires in all groups. Expansion of TCR clones was greatest in HTLV-1-associated myelopathy and smallest in multiple sclerosis, where it fell below that of healthy controls.

Volunteers at a blood bank in Maryland, USA, were the healthy controls. Germline values: CDR1 SGHTA, CDR2 FQGNSA. The CDR3 contains 18 residues. V dropped 2 bases and J dropped 4; count of bases not matched to a gene: 9. This clonotype came up many times. Antigen unknown. A 10-nucleotide random UMI tagged transcripts in template-switch 5'RACE cDNA synthesis. One entry per CDR3 protein, called by TCRdb with MiXCR from the 5' RACE reads. The sample lists 77,000 or so distinct CDR3 sequences, 9.4% occurring once. Sequencing used PBMCs. The genes are TRBV7-2 and TRBJ2-7; 15 bases are a match to TRBD2. This TCR was sampled from a man aged 45-65 years in good health. Here the CDR3 reads CASSLKSYGLAGGYEQYF. As DNA, the CDR3 is TGTGCCAGCAGCTTAAAATCCTACGGACTAGCGGGAGGGTACGAGCAGTACTTC. The variable domain in full, with the rest retrieved from reference TRBV7-2 and TRBJ2-7, is GAGVSQSPSNKVTEKGKDVELRCDPISGHTALYWYRQSLGQGLEFLIYFQGNSAPDKSGLPSDRFSAERTGGSVSTLTIQRTQQEDSAVYLCASSLKSYGLAGGYEQYFGPGTRLTVT.